The entry that follows covers one T cell receptor (beta chain) sequence. As yet, its antigen is unknown. Sample time point: newly diagnosed GD, antithyroid drugs for less than 3 months. With RNA extracted from PBMCs as input, the TCR library was made. These data are taken from a study of regulatory T cells in long-lasting Graves disease. Study-wide results and caveats: Newly diagnosed Graves' patients exceeded persistent ones in TCR diversity.

The length of the CDR3 is 16 residues. Looked up from germline, CDR1 is SEHNR and CDR2 is FQNEAQ (reference sequence). The junction had 6 bases not matched to a gene; V was cut back by 5 bases and J by 3 bases. Building of the TCR beta libraries involved iRepertoire HTBI primers and Arm-PCR of CDR3 regions. TCRdb itself ran the multiplex PCR reads through MiXCR, one entry per CDR3 protein. The sample shows about 620,000 distinct CDR3 sequences, approximately 15% of them seen only once. These same data were also listed under a study on T cells in Graves' hyperthyroidism and ophthalmopathy. According to that study: Median prediction lead before ophthalmopathy onset was 6.5 months with the model.

This TCR was sampled from a woman in her 30s with Graves disease. This specimen consisted of peripheral blood mononuclear cells (PBMCs), obtained at new diagnosis, from a patient treated with antithyroid drugs. This chain joins TRBV7-9 and TRBJ2-7, with 14 bases identical to TRBD2. The CDR3 protein is CASSPPGLAGDYEQYF. CDR3 DNA sequence: TGTGCCAGCAGCCCCCCGGGACTAGCGGGAGACTACGAGCAGTACTTC.